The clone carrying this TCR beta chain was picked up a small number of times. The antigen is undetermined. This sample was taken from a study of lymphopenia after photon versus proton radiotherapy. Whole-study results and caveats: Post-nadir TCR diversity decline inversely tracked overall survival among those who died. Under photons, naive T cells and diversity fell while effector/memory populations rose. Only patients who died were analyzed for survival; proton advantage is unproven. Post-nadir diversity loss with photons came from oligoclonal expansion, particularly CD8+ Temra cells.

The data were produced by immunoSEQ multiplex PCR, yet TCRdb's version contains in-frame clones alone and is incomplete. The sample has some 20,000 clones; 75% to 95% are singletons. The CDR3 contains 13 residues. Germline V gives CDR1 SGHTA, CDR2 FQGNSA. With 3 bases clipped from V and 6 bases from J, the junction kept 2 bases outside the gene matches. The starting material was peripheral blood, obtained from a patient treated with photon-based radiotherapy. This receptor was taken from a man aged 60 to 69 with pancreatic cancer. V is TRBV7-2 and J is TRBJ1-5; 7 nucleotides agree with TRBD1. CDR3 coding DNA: TGTGCCAGCAGCTTTGACAGGGCTCAGCCCCAGCATTTT. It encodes CASSFDRAQPQHF.